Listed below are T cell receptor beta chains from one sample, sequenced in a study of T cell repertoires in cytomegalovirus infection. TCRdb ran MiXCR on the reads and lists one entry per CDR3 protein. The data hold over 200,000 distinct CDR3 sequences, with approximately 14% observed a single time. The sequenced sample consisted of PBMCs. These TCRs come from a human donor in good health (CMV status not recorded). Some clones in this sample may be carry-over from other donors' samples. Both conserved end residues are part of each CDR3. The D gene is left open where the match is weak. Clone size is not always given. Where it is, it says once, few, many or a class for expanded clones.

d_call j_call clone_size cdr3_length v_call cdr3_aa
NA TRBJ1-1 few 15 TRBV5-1 CASSADLRGNTEAFF
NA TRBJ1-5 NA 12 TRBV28 CASRNPSQAQHF
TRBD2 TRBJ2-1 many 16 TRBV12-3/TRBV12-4 CASSFAAGGIYNEQFF
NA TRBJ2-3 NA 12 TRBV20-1 CSASMEAVTQYF
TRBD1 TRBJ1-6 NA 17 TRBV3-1 CASSQVPGQGANSPLHF
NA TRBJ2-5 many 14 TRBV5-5 CASSFLQLQETQYF
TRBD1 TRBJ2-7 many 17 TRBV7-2 CASSLAPTGGVSYEQYF
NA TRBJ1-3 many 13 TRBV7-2 CASSLRPGNTIYF
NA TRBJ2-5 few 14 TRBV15 CATSRASGSETQYF
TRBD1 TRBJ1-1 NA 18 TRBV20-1 CSARGTPTGGWYRPEAFF
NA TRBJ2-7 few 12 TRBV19 CASSKDHYEQYF
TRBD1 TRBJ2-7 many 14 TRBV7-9 CASSRKGTGDEQYF
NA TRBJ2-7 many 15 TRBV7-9 CASSMTRDFSYEQYF
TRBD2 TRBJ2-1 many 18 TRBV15 CATSRDPPSGDPYNEQFF
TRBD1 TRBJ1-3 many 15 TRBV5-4 CASSKGQNPGNTIYF
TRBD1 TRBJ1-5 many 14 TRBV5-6 CASSYGTAVQPQHF
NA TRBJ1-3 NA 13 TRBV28 CASNGVMRNTIYF
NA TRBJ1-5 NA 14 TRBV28 CASSSRSFRQPQHF
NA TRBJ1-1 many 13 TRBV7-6 CASSFGLNTEAFF
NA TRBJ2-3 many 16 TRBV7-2 CASSLVGLTRADTQYF
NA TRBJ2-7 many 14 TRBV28 CASSLFRESGEQYF
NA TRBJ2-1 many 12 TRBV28 CASSFIALGQFF
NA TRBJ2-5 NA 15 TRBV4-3 CASSRTVEGGETQYF
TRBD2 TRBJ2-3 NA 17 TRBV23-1 CASSHYGTSEGTDTQYF
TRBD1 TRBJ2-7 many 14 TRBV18 CASSPKTGSYEQYF
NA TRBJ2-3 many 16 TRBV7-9 CASSRRGSGFPDTQYF
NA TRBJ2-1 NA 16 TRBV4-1 CASSQFMRDRPDEQFF
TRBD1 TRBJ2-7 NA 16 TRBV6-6 CASSQGTGTGTYEQYF
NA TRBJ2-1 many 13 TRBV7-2 CASSLGLAYEQFF
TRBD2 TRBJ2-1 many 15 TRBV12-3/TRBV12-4 CASSPRGVSYNEQFF
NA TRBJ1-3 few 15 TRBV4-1 CASSRVTGSGNTIYF
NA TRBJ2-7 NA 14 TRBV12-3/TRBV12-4 CASTAQGTSYEQYF
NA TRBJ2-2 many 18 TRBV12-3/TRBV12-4 CASSFPWTGHPNTGELFF
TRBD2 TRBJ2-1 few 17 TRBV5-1 CASSPRTSGSSYNEQFF
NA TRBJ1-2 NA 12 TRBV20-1 CSARGRAHGYTF
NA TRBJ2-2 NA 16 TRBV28 CASTPGGRPISGELFF
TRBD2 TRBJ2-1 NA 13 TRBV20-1 CSQRGPVYNEQFF
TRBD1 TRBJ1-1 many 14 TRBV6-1 CASKYQGVGTEAFF
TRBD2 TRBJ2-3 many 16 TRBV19 CASSTPSAGGSDTQYF
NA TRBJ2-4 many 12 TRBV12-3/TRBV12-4 CASSVPENIQYF
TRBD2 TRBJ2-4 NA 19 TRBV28 CASSSQTSTSGLAKNIQYF
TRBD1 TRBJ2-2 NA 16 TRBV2 CASSRDGTGNTGELFF
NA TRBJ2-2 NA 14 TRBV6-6 CASRALPSTGELFF
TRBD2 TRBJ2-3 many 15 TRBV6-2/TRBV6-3 CASSSSAGETDTQYF
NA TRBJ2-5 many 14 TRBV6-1 CASSNGRREETQYF
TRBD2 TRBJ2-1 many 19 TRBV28 CASSFFGLAGTISYNEQFF
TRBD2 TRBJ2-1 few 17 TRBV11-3 CASSQRTSGRGSNEQFF
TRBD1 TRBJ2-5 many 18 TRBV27 CASSLTLTGTGGEETQYF
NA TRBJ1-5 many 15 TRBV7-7 CASSLEQGFNQPQHF
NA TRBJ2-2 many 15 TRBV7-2 CASSLVADYTGELFF
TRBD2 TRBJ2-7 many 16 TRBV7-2 CASSLEGTSGSYEQYF
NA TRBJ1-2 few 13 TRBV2 CASSETGPPGYTF
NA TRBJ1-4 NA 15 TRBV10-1 CASSAGQTPNEKLFF
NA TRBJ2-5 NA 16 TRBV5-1 CASSLAGLATQETQYF
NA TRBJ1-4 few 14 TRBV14 CASGWGLPNEKLFF
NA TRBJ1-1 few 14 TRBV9 CASSVGPGNTEAFF
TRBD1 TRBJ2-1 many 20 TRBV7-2 CASSLGRFRGLLNSYNEQFF
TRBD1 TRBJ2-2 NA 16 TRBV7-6 CASSLYRGQNTGELFF
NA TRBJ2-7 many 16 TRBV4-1 CASSQARLLGSYEQYF
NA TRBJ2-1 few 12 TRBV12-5 CASGLGINEQFF